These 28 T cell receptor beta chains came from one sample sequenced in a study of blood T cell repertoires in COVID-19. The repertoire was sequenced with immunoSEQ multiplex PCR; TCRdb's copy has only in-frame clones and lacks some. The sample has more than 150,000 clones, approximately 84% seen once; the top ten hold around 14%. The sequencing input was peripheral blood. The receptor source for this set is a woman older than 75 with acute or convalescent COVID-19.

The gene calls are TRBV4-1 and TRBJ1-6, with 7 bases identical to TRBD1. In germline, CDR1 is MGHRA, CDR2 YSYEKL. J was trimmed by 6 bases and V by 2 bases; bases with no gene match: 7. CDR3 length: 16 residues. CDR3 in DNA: TGCGCCAGCAGCCAACTACCCGGGACAGTTAATTCACCCCTCCACTTT. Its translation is CASSQLPGTVNSPLHF.

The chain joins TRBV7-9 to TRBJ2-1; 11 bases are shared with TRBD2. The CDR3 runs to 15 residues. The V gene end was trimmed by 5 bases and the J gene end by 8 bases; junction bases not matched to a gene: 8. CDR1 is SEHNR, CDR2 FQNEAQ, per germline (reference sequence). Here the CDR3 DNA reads TGTGCCAGCAGCCGTAGCGGGAGGGCCTCCGATGAGCAGTTCTTC. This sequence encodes CASSRSGRASDEQFF.

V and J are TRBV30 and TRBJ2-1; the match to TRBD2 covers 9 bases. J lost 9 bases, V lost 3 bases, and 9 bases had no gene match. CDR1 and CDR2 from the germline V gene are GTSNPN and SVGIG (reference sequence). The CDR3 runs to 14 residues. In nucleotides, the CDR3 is TGTGCCTGGAGGATGGCGGGAGGGCCGGGTGAGCAGTTCTTC. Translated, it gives CAWRMAGGPGEQFF.

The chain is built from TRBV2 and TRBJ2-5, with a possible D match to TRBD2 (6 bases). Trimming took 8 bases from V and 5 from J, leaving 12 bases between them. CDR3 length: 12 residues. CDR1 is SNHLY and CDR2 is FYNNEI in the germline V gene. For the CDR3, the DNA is TGTGCCAGCTCACGCCGGGGGGAGACCCAGTACTTC. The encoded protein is CASSRRGETQYF.

The CDR3 bases are TGCGCCAGCAGCGTTGGGGGGGCCGATCAGCCCCAGCATTTT. Translating gives CASSVGGADQPQHF. The rearrangement joins TRBV5-1 to TRBJ1-5, with D possibly TRBD1 on 6 matching bases. The CDR3 is 14 residues long. The V end lost 4 bases, the J end lost 5 bases, and 13 bases lay between the germline ends. Germline V gene data show CDR1 as SGHRS and CDR2 as YFSETQ.

The CDR3 sequence is CASSSSGYRTEAFF. The CDR3 DNA is TGTGCCAGCAGCTCATCAGGGTACCGCACTGAAGCTTTCTTT. This rearrangement joins TRBV3-1 (or the pseudogene TRBV3-2) to TRBJ1-1, with D perhaps matching TRBD1 (5 bases). Per the germline V gene, CDR1 is LGHDT and CDR2 is YNNKEL (reference sequence). This CDR3 comprises 14 residues. V dropped 5 bases and J dropped 4 bases, with 14 bases sitting between them.

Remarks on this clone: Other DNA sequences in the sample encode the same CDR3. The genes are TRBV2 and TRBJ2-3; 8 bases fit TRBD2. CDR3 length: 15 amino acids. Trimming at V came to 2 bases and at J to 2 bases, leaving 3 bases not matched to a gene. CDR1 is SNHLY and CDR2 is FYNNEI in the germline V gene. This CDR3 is CASSETSGLTDTQYF. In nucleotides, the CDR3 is TGTGCCAGCAGTGAAACTAGCGGCCTCACAGATACGCAGTATTTT.

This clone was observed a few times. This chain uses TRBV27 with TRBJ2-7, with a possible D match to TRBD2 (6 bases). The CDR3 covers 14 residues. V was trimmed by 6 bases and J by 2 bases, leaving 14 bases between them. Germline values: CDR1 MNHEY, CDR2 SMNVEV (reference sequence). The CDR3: CASRSLGGTYEQYF. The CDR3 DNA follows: TGTGCCAGCAGATCCCTGGGCGGGACCTACGAGCAGTACTTC.

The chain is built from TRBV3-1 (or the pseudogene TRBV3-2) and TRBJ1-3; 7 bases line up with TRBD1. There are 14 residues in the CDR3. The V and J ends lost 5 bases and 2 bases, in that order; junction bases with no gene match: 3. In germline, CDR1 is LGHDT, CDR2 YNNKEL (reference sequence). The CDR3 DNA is TGTGCCAGCAGCTCCACAGGGGCTGGAAACACCATATATTTT. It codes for CASSSTGAGNTIYF.

CDR3 residues: CASSLYSRATGEKLFF. CDR3 nucleotides: TGTGCCAGCAGTTTATACTCCAGGGCCACCGGGGAAAAACTGTTTTTT. The V call is TRBV28, the J call TRBJ1-4; the D gene is possibly TRBD1 (5 bases). Germline lookup yields CDR1 MDHEN and CDR2 SYDVKM. V was clipped by 1 base and J by 8 bases, with 17 bases between them. The CDR3 covers 16 residues.

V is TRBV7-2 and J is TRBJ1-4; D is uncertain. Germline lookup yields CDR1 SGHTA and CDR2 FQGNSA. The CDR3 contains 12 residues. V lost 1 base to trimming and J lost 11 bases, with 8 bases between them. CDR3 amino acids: CASSLGPGKLFF. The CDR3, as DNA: TGTGCCAGCAGCTTAGGACCCGGGAAACTGTTTTTT.

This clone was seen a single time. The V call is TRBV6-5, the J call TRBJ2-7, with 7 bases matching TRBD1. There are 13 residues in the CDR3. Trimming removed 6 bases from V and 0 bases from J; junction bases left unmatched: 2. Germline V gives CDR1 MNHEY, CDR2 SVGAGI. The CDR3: CASRTGNSYEQYF. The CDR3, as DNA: TGTGCCAGCAGGACAGGGAACTCCTACGAGCAGTACTTC.

CDR3 bases: TGCGCCAGCAGCTTGCACCCGCTCCTTCCACAGGCGAACTCTGGAAACACCATATATTTT. This codes for CASSLHPLLPQANSGNTIYF. The gene calls are TRBV5-1 and TRBJ1-3, with TRBD1 as a possible D gene (5 bases). CDR3 length equals 20 residues. Germline CDR1 reads SGHRS; CDR2 reads YFSETQ. V lost 1 base, J lost 0 bases, and 23 bases lay in between.

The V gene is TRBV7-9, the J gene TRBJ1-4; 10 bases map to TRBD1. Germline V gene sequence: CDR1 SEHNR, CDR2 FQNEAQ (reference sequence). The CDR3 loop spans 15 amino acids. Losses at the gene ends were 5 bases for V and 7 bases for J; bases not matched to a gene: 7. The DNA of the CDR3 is TGTGCCAGCAGCCCCGGGACAGGGGAAGGTGAAAAACTGTTTTTT. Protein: CASSPGTGEGEKLFF.

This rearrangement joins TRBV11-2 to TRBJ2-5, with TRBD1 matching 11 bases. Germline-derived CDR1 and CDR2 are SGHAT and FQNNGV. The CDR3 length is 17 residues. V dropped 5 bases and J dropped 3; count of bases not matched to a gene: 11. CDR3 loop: CASSPPGQGVGKETQYF. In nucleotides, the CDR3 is TGTGCCAGCAGCCCTCCGGGACAGGGGGTAGGAAAAGAGACCCAGTACTTC.

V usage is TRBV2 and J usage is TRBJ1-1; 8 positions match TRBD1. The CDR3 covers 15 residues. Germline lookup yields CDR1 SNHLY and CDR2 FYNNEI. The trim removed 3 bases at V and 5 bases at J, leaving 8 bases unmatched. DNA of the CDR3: TGTGCCAGCAGTGAGACGCGGACAGGGCGTACTGAAGCTTTCTTT. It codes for CASSETRTGRTEAFF.

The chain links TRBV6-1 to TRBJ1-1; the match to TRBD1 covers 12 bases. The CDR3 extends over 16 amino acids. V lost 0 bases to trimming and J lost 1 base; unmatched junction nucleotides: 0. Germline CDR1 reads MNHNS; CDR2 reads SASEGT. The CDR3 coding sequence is TGTGCCAGCAGTGAAGCGGGACAGGGGGCGAACACTGAAGCTTTCTTT. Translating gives CASSEAGQGANTEAFF.

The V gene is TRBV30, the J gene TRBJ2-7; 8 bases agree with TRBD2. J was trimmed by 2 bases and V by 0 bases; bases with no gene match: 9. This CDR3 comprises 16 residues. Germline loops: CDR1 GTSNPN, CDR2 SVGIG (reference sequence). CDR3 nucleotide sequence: TGTGCCTGGAGTGTACGCGCTAGCGGGCCTACCTACGAGCAGTACTTC. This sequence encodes CAWSVRASGPTYEQYF. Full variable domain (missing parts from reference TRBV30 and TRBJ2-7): SQTIHQWPATLVQPVGSPLSLECTVEGTSNPNLYWYRQAAGRGLQLLFYSVGIGQISSEVPQNLSASRPQDRQFILSSKKLLLSDSGFYLCAWSVRASGPTYEQYFGPGTRLTVT.

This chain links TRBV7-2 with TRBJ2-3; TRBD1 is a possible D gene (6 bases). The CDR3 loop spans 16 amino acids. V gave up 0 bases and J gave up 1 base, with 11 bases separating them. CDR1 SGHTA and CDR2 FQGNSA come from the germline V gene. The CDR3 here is CASSLAFAGGTDTQYF. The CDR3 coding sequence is TGTGCCAGCAGCTTAGCGTTCGCAGGGGGCACAGATACGCAGTATTTT.

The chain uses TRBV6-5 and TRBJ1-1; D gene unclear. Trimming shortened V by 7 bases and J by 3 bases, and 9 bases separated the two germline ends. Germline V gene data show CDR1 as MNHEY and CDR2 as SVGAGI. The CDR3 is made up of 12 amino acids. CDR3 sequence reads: CASKREDTEAFF. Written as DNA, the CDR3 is TGTGCCAGCAAGAGGGAGGACACTGAAGCTTTCTTT.

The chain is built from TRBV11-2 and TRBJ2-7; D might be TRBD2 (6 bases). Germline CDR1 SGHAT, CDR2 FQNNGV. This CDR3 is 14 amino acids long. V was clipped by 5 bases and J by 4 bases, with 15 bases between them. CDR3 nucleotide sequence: TGTGCCAGCAGCCCCCTGGCGGGGAGGTACGAGCAGTACTTC. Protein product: CASSPLAGRYEQYF.

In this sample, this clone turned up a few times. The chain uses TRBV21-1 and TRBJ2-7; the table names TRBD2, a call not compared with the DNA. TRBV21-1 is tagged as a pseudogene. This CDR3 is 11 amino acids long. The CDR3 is CASDENYEQYF. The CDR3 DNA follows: TGTGCCAGCGATGAGAACTACGAGCAGTACTTC.

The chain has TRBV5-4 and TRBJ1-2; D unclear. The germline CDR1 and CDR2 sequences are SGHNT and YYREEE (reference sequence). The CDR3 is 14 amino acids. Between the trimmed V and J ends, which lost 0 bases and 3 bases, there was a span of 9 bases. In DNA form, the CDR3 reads TGTGCCAGCAGCTTGGTCTCGCAGGACTATGGCTACACCTTC. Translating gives CASSLVSQDYGYTF.

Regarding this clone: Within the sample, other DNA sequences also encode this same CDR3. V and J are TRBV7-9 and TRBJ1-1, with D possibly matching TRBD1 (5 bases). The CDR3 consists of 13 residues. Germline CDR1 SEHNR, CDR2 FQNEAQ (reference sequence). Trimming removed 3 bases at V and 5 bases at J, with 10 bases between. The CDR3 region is CASSFQGRTEAFF. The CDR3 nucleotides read TGTGCCAGCAGCTTCCAGGGTAGGACTGAAGCTTTCTTT.

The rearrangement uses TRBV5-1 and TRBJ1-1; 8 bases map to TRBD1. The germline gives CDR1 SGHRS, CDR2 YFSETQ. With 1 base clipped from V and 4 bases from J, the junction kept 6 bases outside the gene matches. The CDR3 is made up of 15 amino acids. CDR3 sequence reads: CASSLFGQGSTEAFF. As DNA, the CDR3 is TGCGCCAGCAGCTTGTTCGGACAGGGTAGCACTGAAGCTTTCTTT.

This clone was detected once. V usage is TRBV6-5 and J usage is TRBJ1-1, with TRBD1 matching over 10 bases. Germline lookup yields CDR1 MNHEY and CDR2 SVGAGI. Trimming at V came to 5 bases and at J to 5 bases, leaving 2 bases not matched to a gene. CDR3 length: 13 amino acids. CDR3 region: CASSRQGATEAFF. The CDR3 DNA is TGTGCCAGCAGTCGACAGGGGGCGACTGAAGCTTTCTTT.

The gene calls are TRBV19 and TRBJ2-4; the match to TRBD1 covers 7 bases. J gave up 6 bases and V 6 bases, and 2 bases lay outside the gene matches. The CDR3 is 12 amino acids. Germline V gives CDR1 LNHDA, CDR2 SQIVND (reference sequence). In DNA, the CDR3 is TGTGCCAGTAGCAGACAGGGAAACATTCAGTACTTC. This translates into CASSRQGNIQYF.

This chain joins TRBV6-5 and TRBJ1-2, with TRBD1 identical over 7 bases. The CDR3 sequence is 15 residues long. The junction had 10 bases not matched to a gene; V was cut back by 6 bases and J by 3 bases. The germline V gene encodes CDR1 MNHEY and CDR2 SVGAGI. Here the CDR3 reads CASRISGTAYYGYTF. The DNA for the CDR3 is TGTGCCAGCAGGATATCCGGGACAGCTTACTATGGCTACACCTTC.